This entry lists 20 T cell receptor beta chains sequenced from one sample in a study of CD8+CD57+ T cells in acquired aplastic anemia. TCR beta VDJ and CDR3 profiles were obtained from a genomic DNA template. TCRdb re-derived calls from the reads in MiXCR, one entry per CDR3 protein. This table holds about 160,000 distinct CDR3 sequences, 60% to 80% found once. By flow cytometry, patients selected for sequencing had shown an expansion of CD8+CD57+ cells. The source material was sorted CD4+, CD8+, or CD8+CD57+ T cells (not recorded which) from PBMCs. These receptors were taken from a human donor with aplastic anemia.

This sequence joins TRBV7-9 and TRBJ1-1; D is perhaps TRBD1 (6 bases). There are 13 residues in the CDR3. Germline lookup yields CDR1 SEHNR and CDR2 FQNEAQ (reference sequence). Between the trimmed V and J ends, which lost 9 bases and 1 base, there was a span of 12 bases. CDR3 amino acids: CASSTGTNTEAFF. The CDR3 nucleotides are TGTGCCAGTAGTACAGGGACGAACACTGAAGCTTTCTTT.

This clonotype was detected a few times. This chain connects TRBV24-1 to TRBJ2-3; no clear D gene. CDR1 and CDR2 (germline): KGHDR, SFDVKD. V gave up 4 bases and J gave up 2 bases, with 3 bases separating them. This CDR3 comprises 12 residues. Here the CDR3 reads CATSEVTDTQYF. The CDR3 DNA reads as TGTGCCACCAGTGAAGTCACAGATACGCAGTATTTT.

This chain joins TRBV9 and TRBJ1-1; D call uncertain. Looked up from germline, CDR1 is SGDLS and CDR2 is YYNGEE. Trimming took 0 bases from V and 1 from J, leaving 10 bases between them. The CDR3 has 15 amino acids. The DNA of the CDR3 is TGTGCCAGCAGCGTAGCGGGCGGACCGAACACTGAAGCTTTCTTT. This sequence encodes CASSVAGGPNTEAFF.

Many counts were recorded for this clonotype. V usage is TRBV10-3 and J usage is TRBJ1-5; D uncertain. The CDR3 totals 16 residues. Trimming took off 3 bases at V and 0 bases at J, with 12 bases between the two ends. Per germline, CDR1 ENHRY and CDR2 SYGVKD. The CDR3 DNA reads TGTGCCATCAGTGACCCAGACGGAAATAGCAATCAGCCCCAGCATTTT. Protein product: CAISDPDGNSNQPQHF.

The chain carries TRBV19 and TRBJ2-3; D may be TRBD1 or TRBD2 (5 bases each). Germline lookup yields CDR1 LNHDA and CDR2 SQIVND (reference sequence). V lost 5 bases and J 0 bases, leaving 15 bases between the germline ends. The CDR3 spans 16 residues. The CDR3 reads CASSAAPGRSTDTQYF. The CDR3 nucleotides are TGTGCCAGTAGTGCCGCCCCGGGACGGAGCACAGATACGCAGTATTTT.

V gene TRBV7-9 combines with J gene TRBJ2-5; TRBD1 aligns across 10 bases. The CDR3 is 12 residues long. CDR1 is SEHNR, CDR2 FQNEAQ, per germline (reference sequence). After removal of 6 bases from V and 13 bases from J, the junction contained 8 bases not matched to a gene. CDR3 DNA sequence: TGTGCCAGCAGTCCCGTGGACAGGGGGTTGTACTTC. Protein sequence: CASSPVDRGLYF.

The chain couples TRBV6-4 to TRBJ2-2; the D call may be TRBD1 or TRBD2 (5 bases each). The germline V gene encodes CDR1 MRHNA and CDR2 SNTAGT. This CDR3 comprises 15 residues. Trimming took off 3 bases at V and 3 bases at J, with 11 bases between the two ends. The CDR3 nucleotides read TGTGCCAGCAGTGAGCGAGGGGCCGACACCGGGGAGCTGTTTTTT. Its protein product is CASSERGADTGELFF.

As regards this clonotype: At one boundary the junction diverges from the germline segment, which might be a read error. The V and J genes are TRBV5-4 and TRBJ1-2; 7 positions match TRBD1. Germline V gives CDR1 SGHNT, CDR2 YYREEE (reference sequence). The CDR3 runs to 15 residues. The CDR3 reads CASSQGTASNYGYTF. Written as DNA, the CDR3 is TGCGCCAGCAGCCAAGGGACAGCTTCTAACTATGGCTACACCTTC.

The J gene is TRBJ2-7, the V gene TRBV2; no clear D. V lost 2 bases and J lost 3, with 14 bases in between. Germline V gives CDR1 SNHLY, CDR2 FYNNEI. The CDR3 runs 15 residues. CDR3 bases: TGTGCCAGCAGTGAAATCGAGATTCGACTCTACGAGCAGTACTTC. Translating it yields CASSEIEIRLYEQYF. Together with reference TRBV2 and TRBJ2-7, the CDR3 gives the full variable domain: EPEVTQTPSHQVTQMGQEVILRCVPISNHLYFYWYRQILGQKVEFLVSFYNNEISEKSEIFDDQFSVERPDGSNFTLKIRSTKLEDSAMYFCASSEIEIRLYEQYFGPGTRLTVT.

The chain combines TRBV7-2 with TRBJ2-2, with D unresolved. V dropped 7 bases and J dropped 7 bases, with 13 bases sitting between them. Germline V gene data show CDR1 as SGHTA and CDR2 as FQGNSA. This CDR3 is 13 amino acids long. CDR3: CASTNYGGGELFF. The CDR3 DNA follows: TGTGCCAGCACCAACTACGGCGGCGGGGAGCTGTTTTTT.

The rearrangement links TRBV20-1 to TRBJ2-1; 10 positions match TRBD2. The germline V gene has CDR1 DFQATT and CDR2 SNEGSKA (reference sequence). With V trimmed by 0 bases and J by 9 bases, 2 bases remained unmatched. The CDR3 covers 13 residues. The CDR3 DNA is TGCAGTGCTAGAGAGGCTAGCGGGGGTGAGCAGTTCTTC. The encoded protein is CSAREASGGEQFF.

The chain is built from TRBV12-3 or TRBV12-4 and TRBJ1-1; no clear D gene. V lost 4 bases and J 2 bases, leaving 8 bases between the germline ends. This CDR3 spans 13 amino acids. The CDR3 region has the DNA TGTGCCAGCAGTTCGAGGCCCAACACTGAAGCTTTCTTT. This gives the protein CASSSRPNTEAFF.

This sequence joins TRBV19 and TRBJ2-7; D is tentatively TRBD1 or TRBD2 (5 bases each). The CDR3 covers 15 residues. The germline V gene encodes CDR1 LNHDA and CDR2 SQIVND (reference sequence). V lost 9 bases and J 0 bases, leaving 18 bases between the germline ends. The chain's CDR3 is CASSYGADSSYEQYF. As DNA, the CDR3 is TGTGCCAGCAGTTACGGGGCGGATAGCTCCTACGAGCAGTACTTC.

This clonotype was observed once. The V call is TRBV5-4, the J call TRBJ1-1, with 8 bases matching TRBD1. Germline lookup yields CDR1 SGHNT and CDR2 YYREEE (reference sequence). V shed 6 bases, J shed 2 bases, and the junction held 9 bases outside the gene matches. There are 15 residues in the CDR3. The CDR3 region is CASTSGGQGNTEAFF. In DNA form, the CDR3 reads TGTGCCAGCACCTCTGGCGGACAGGGCAACACTGAAGCTTTCTTT.

V gene TRBV5-5 combines with J gene TRBJ1-6, with D perhaps matching TRBD1 (6 bases). CDR3 length equals 15 residues. The V end was cut by 3 bases, the J end by 10 bases, with 17 bases between. Germline values: CDR1 SGHKS, CDR2 YYEKEE (reference sequence). CDR3 nucleotide sequence: TGTGCCAGCAGCTCAGGTCTACAGGGTGGCTCACCCCTCCACTTT. It codes for CASSSGLQGGSPLHF.

This clonotype came up a few times. The rearrangement joins TRBV7-3 to TRBJ1-1; D uncertain. CDR3 length: 12 amino acids. CDR1 is SGHTA and CDR2 is FQGTGA in the germline V gene. V lost 5 bases and J lost 8, with 12 bases in between. The CDR3 sequence is CASSPLGEEAFF. CDR3 DNA: TGTGCCAGCAGCCCCTTAGGAGAGGAAGCTTTCTTT.

The gene calls are TRBV19 and TRBJ1-2; D remains ambiguous. Trimming left V 3 bases short and J 5 bases short, with 13 bases between. CDR1 is LNHDA and CDR2 is SQIVND in the germline V gene (reference sequence). The CDR3 is 14 residues long. The CDR3 DNA reads as TGTGCCAGTAGTATCCCTTCAAGTTGGTATGGCTACACCTTC. Its protein is CASSIPSSWYGYTF.

The J gene is TRBJ2-3, the V gene TRBV10-1; no firm D call. The length of the CDR3 is 14 residues. Trimming pared 6 bases from V and 7 bases from J, leaving 17 bases between. Germline CDR1 is WNHNN and CDR2 is SYGVQD (reference sequence). The CDR3 here is CASSPKVERNTQYF. In DNA, the CDR3 is TGCGCCAGCAGCCCCAAGGTTGAACGGAATACGCAGTATTTT.

This rearrangement joins TRBV19 to TRBJ2-3; no firm D call. The CDR3 has 15 residues. The V end lost 3 bases, the J end lost 0 bases, and 10 bases lay between the germline ends. From germline, CDR1 is LNHDA and CDR2 SQIVND (reference sequence). The CDR3 nucleotides read TGTGCCAGTAGTATCGATCGAACTAGCACAGATACGCAGTATTTT. It encodes CASSIDRTSTDTQYF.

The gene calls are TRBV7-8 and TRBJ2-1; 7 nucleotides agree with TRBD2. Germline loops: CDR1 SGHVS, CDR2 FQNEAQ. Losses at the gene ends were 5 bases for V and 3 bases for J; bases not matched to a gene: 4. CDR3 length: 14 amino acids. CDR3 amino acids: CASSPGDYYNEQFF. The CDR3 coding sequence is TGTGCCAGCAGCCCCGGGGACTACTACAATGAGCAGTTCTTC.